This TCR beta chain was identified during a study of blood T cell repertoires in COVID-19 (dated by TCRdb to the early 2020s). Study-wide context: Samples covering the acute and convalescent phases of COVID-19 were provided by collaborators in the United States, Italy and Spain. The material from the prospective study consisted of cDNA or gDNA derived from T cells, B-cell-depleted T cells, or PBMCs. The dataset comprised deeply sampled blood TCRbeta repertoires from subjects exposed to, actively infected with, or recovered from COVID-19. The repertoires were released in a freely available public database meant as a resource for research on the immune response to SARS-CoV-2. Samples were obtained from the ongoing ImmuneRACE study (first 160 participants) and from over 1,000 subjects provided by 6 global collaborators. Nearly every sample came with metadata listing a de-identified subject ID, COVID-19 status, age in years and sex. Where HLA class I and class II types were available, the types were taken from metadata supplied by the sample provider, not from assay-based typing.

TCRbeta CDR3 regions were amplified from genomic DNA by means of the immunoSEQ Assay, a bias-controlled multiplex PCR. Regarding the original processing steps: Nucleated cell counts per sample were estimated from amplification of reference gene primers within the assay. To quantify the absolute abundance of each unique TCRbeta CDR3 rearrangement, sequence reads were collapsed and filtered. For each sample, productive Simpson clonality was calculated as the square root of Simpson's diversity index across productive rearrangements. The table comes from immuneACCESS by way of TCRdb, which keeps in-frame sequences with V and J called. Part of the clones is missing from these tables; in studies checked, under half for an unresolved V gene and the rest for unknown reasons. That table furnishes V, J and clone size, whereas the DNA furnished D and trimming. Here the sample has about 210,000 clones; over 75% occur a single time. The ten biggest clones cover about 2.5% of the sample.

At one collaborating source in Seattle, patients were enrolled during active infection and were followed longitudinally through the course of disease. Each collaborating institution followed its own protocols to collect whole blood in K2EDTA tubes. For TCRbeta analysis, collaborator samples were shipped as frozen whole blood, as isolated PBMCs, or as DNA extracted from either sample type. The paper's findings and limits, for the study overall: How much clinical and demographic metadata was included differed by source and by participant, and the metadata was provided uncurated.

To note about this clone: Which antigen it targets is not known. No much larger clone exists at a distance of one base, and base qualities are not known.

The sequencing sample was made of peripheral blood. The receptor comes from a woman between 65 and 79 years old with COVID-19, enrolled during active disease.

Here is the DNA: TGTGCCAGCAGCGACGGGGACAGGGTTTACGAGCAGTACTTC. Its translation is CASSDGDRVYEQYF. The chain is encoded by TRBV6-2 or TRBV6-3 joined to TRBJ2-7; the junction holds 9 bases that match TRBD1. The germline V gene gives CDR1 as MNHEY and CDR2 as SVGEGT. The CDR3 holds 14 amino acids from the cysteine to the phenylalanine. Of all the DNA, just the CDR3 is kept, 42 bases in frame from base 1. V is trimmed back by 6 bases and J by 4 bases, and the junction contains 7 bases that no gene match accounts for.